This T cell receptor (beta chain) was sequenced for a study of blood T cells in healthy people across ages (dated by TCRdb to 2015 to 2017). Looking at the study overall: In model experiments, roughly one uniquely barcoded TCR beta cDNA molecule per two T cells was captured by template switching. Age-related changes in TCR beta repertoire diversity were measured in the study by deep sequencing normalized with unique cDNA molecular identifiers. The donors were divided into four age groups: young (average approximately 17 years), middle-aged (approximately 41), aged (about 60) and long-lived (nearly 85). Donors of different ages were randomly distributed across sequencing lanes to avoid experimental bias. The study analyzed two additional independent replicas of 1 million unique cDNA reads from the same blood draw for two donors, one aged 18 to 30 and one aged 80 or older.

Spanning cysteine to phenylalanine, the CDR3 consists of 15 amino acids. Only the CDR3 DNA stays, 45 bases, in frame from base 1. For CDR1 and CDR2, the germline V gene lists SGHRS and YFSETQ. A remark on this clonotype: Its antigen is unknown. The junction differs from germline at one of its ends, possibly a read error.

Points the paper makes about the study in general: Observed TCR beta diversity per million T cells fell roughly linearly with age, and a significant reduction was already apparent by age around 36. Since profiling was done on bulk unsorted PBMCs, naive and antigen-experienced compartments could not be conclusively compared. Donor CMV infection status was unknown, potentially confounding age-related changes in expanded clonotypes. There was a strong correlation between observed TCR beta diversity and the percentage of naive T cells measured by flow cytometry. Estimates of total diversity based on one million sequenced T cells were regarded as lower bounds and as underestimates. Compared with the aged group, the long-lived group had more naive CD4+ T cells, fewer expanded clones and increased TCR diversity, a pattern suggesting age selection.

The method behind the library was 5' RACE. TCRdb lists the instrument as Illumina HiSeq 2500. A second PCR of roughly 6 to 11 cycles was performed with a sample-barcoded 5' primer and a J-beta primer mix. Each TCR beta cDNA molecule received a unique molecular identifier from a template-switch 5' adaptor carrying 12 random nucleotides. Each sample yielded at least 3 million CDR3-containing paired-end reads. The Mint cDNA synthesis kit, primed by a TRBC-specific oligonucleotide, was used to synthesize first-strand cDNA from all RNA. All cDNA was treated with uracil-DNA glycosylase and then went through a first 18-cycle PCR with the universal primers M1SS and BC2_uni_R. Concerning the study's data processing: Normalization of each sample was performed by random selection of 1 million high-quality reads, each carrying a distinct molecular identifier. Reads sharing molecular identifiers were discarded rather than binned into consensus sequences. MiTCR, with a Q25 quality threshold and the strictest error-elimination algorithm, was used for CDR3 identification, clonotype clustering and error correction. A nonparametric unseen species model using Euler transformation provided a lower-bound estimate of total TCR beta diversity. TCRdb redid the processing of the public reads, applying fastp at Q25 and MiXCR, and retained in-frame beta chains. Entries that share a CDR3 protein sequence are merged under the most common genes and DNA. Here the V and J calls rest on TCRdb's processing, not on the authors' analysis. This sample has under 2 million distinct CDR3 sequences in its table, and approximately 32% of those were observed once. The ten largest clones represent roughly 12% of the sample.

Systemically healthy Caucasian individuals from Russia, 35 to 50 in total and aged about 6 to 100 years, were included as donors. Roughly 9.5 milliliters of peripheral blood were drawn from each donor into EDTA-treated Vacutainer tubes. Ficoll-Paque density-gradient centrifugation was used to isolate PBMCs, with at least 7 million per sample. Total RNA, at least 5 micrograms per sample, was extracted from PBMCs with Trizol reagent. The percentages of naive CD45RAhigh/CD27high T cells were determined by flow cytometry on a PBMC aliquot from every donor. The material sequenced was blood. The chain employs TRBV5-1 and TRBJ2-1; the central 8 bases match TRBD1. The receptor was isolated from a woman in her twenties or thirties in good health. The CDR3 region has the sequence CASTFGTGSYNKQFF. The DNA reads TGCGCCAGCACCTTCGGGACAGGCTCCTACAATAAGCAGTTCTTC.